The rows below give T cell receptor beta chains drawn from one sample of a study of blood T cell repertoires in COVID-19. The assay was immunoSEQ multiplex PCR, and TCRdb's table has in-frame clones only and misses some. The sample contains about 88,000 clones, around nine tenths of which appear only once. Sequenced sample: peripheral blood. All receptors derive from a woman older than 75 with acute or convalescent COVID-19. CDR3s include the opening cysteine and the closing phenylalanine or tryptophan. The D gene is left open where the match is weak. Not all rows give a size; the values are once, few, many and, for expanded clones, a class.

>.|.|TRBJ2-3|TRBV28
CASSPLGDTQYF
TGTGCCAGCAGTCCCCTAGGTGATACGCAGTATTTT
>.|.|TRBJ2-1|TRBV7-8
CASSFGAGGYNEQFF
TGTGCCAGCAGCTTTGGAGCTGGGGGGTACAATGAGCAGTTCTTC
>once|.|TRBJ1-5|TRBV19
CASSIDWEGVGNQPQHF
TGTGCCAGTAGTATAGATTGGGAGGGGGTAGGCAATCAGCCCCAGCATTTT
>.|TRBD1|TRBJ1-2|TRBV29-1
CSVETGGTDGYTF
TGCAGCGTTGAGACAGGGGGTACAGATGGCTACACCTTC
>.|TRBD1|TRBJ2-5|TRBV29-1
CSLNRLGQGGETQYF
TGCAGCCTCAATCGATTGGGACAGGGTGGAGAGACCCAGTACTTC
>.|.|TRBJ2-7|TRBV5-1
CASSPYQAADEQYF
TGCGCCAGCAGCCCCTACCAGGCAGCCGACGAGCAGTACTTC
>.|TRBD1|TRBJ1-2|TRBV27
CASSLGQGVFGYTF
TGTGCCAGCAGTTTAGGACAGGGGGTGTTCGGCTACACCTTC
>.|.|TRBJ1-3|TRBV5-6
CASSLTVLAAGNTIYF
TGTGCCAGCAGCCTTACCGTCCTAGCTGCGGGAAACACCATATATTTT
>.|.|TRBJ1-1|TRBV5-1
CASSLQTGLNTEAFF
TGCGCCAGCAGCTTGCAAACAGGGCTGAACACTGAAGCTTTCTTT
>.|TRBD1|TRBJ1-1|TRBV18
CASSPSQGVRVWGTEAFF
TGTGCCAGCTCACCTTCCCAGGGGGTAAGAGTGTGGGGCACTGAAGCTTTCTTT
>once|.|TRBJ2-3|TRBV9
CASSALSFDTQYF
TGTGCCAGCAGCGCCCTTTCCTTCGATACGCAGTATTTT
>few|.|TRBJ2-7|TRBV29-1
CSVEGQGGYEQYF
TGCAGCGTTGAAGGCCAGGGGGGCTACGAGCAGTACTTC
>few|.|TRBJ1-1|TRBV12-3/TRBV12-4
CASSFLAGGEAFF
TGTGCCAGCAGTTTTTTGGCGGGGGGTGAAGCTTTCTTT
>.|.|TRBJ1-3|TRBV6-6
CASIPSSSGNTIYF
TGTGCCAGCATCCCCTCGAGCTCTGGAAACACCATATATTTT
>.|.|TRBJ1-3|TRBV30
CAWSSISSGNTIYF
TGTGCCTGGAGTAGTATTAGCTCTGGAAACACCATATATTTT
>.|TRBD2|TRBJ2-3|TRBV10-3
CAIRIEERGGTDTQYF
TGTGCCATCAGGATCGAAGAGCGGGGGGGCACAGATACGCAGTATTTT
>.|TRBD1|TRBJ1-1|TRBV28
CASSRTGGRGNTEAFF
TGTGCCAGCAGCCGGACAGGGGGCCGGGGGAACACTGAAGCTTTCTTT
>.|.|TRBJ2-2|TRBV4-3
CASSEGGRTGELFF
TGCGCCAGCAGCGAGGGGGGGAGGACCGGGGAGCTGTTTTTT
>.|.|TRBJ1-1|TRBV6-5
CASSYIAANTEAFF
TGTGCCAGCAGTTACATAGCGGCTAACACTGAAGCTTTCTTT
>.|.|TRBJ1-2|TRBV12-3/TRBV12-4
CASRQTQYGYTF
TGTGCCAGCCGACAGACTCAATATGGCTACACCTTC
>.|TRBD2|TRBJ2-7|TRBV4-3
CASSQDGPLTTSGGTYEQYF
TGCGCCAGCAGCCAAGATGGGCCCTTAACCACTAGCGGGGGGACCTACGAGCAGTACTTC
>.|TRBD2|TRBJ2-1|TRBV5-4
CASSLSAGGGNEQFF
TGTGCCAGCAGCTTGTCGGCGGGAGGGGGGAATGAGCAGTTCTTC
>.|TRBD2|TRBJ2-1|TRBV5-4
CASSRELAGGYNEQFF
TGTGCCAGCAGCCGAGAGCTAGCGGGAGGGTACAATGAGCAGTTCTTC
>.|.|TRBJ2-5|TRBV28
CASEESYQETQYF
TGTGCCAGCGAAGAGTCCTACCAAGAGACCCAGTACTTC
>.|.|TRBJ1-6|TRBV7-2
CASSLEMGLSSPLHF
TGTGCCAGCAGCTTAGAAATGGGCTTGAGTTCACCCCTCCACTTT
>few|.|TRBJ2-3|TRBV7-2
CASSPDSGGTDTQYF
TGTGCCAGCAGCCCGGACTCCGGGGGAACAGATACGCAGTATTTT
>.|.|TRBJ2-1|TRBV7-6
CASSLQGRGNEQFF
TGTGCCAGCAGCTTACAGGGCCGAGGCAATGAGCAGTTCTTC
>.|TRBD2|TRBJ2-1|TRBV6-2/TRBV6-3
CASSYLRGRVNEQFF
TGTGCCAGCAGTTACTTACGGGGGAGGGTGAATGAGCAGTTCTTC
>many|TRBD2|TRBJ2-7|TRBV27
CASSLGSSGSYEQYF
TGTGCCAGCAGTTTAGGGTCTAGCGGGAGCTACGAGCAGTACTTC
>.|TRBD1|TRBJ1-2|TRBV4-2
CASSPPGDRSNYGYTF
TGTGCCAGCAGCCCGCCAGGGGACAGAAGTAACTATGGCTACACCTTC
>.|.|TRBJ2-3|TRBV7-2
CAAGFTDTQYF
TGTGCTGCGGGGTTCACAGATACGCAGTATTTT
>.|.|TRBJ1-1|TRBV6-6
CASSYRGGTEAFF
TGTGCCAGCAGTTACAGGGGAGGCACTGAAGCTTTCTTT
>few|.|TRBJ1-4|TRBV5-6
CASSARIGVRNEKLFF
TGTGCCAGCAGCGCCCGGATCGGGGTTCGGAACGAAAAACTGTTTTTT
>.|.|TRBJ2-6|TRBV30
CACSHSSGANVLTF
TGTGCCTGTTCGCACAGCTCTGGGGCCAACGTCCTGACTTTC
>.|.|TRBJ1-3|TRBV15
CATSRDLEGNTIYF
TGTGCCACCAGCAGAGACCTAGAAGGAAACACCATATATTTT
>.|TRBD1|TRBJ1-6|TRBV10-3
CAGGQERNSPLHF
TGTGCCGGGGGACAGGAAAGAAATTCACCCCTCCACTTT
>.|TRBD2|TRBJ2-1|TRBV29-1
CSVDPTSAYNEQFF
TGCAGCGTTGACCCGACTAGCGCTTACAATGAGCAGTTCTTC
>.|TRBD1|TRBJ2-3|TRBV23-1
CASSQTGQGNTDTQYF
TGCGCCAGCAGTCAAACGGGACAGGGGAACACAGATACGCAGTATTTT
>.|.|TRBJ1-6|TRBV6-2/TRBV6-3
CASSPRGFQSPLHF
TGTGCCAGCAGCCCCAGGGGCTTTCAATCACCCCTCCACTTT
>.|TRBD1|TRBJ2-7|TRBV6-5
CASSYLTGMDEQYF
TGTGCCAGCAGTTACCTGACAGGGATGGACGAGCAGTACTTC
>.|.|TRBJ1-2|TRBV19
CASSISRESGYTF
TGTGCCAGTAGTATTAGTAGGGAGAGTGGCTACACCTTC
>.|TRBD1|TRBJ1-2|TRBV19
CASSGQGVGANYGYTF
TGTGCCAGTAGTGGACAGGGGGTTGGGGCTAACTATGGCTACACCTTC
>.|.|TRBJ2-2|TRBV9
CASSARDTSGELFF
TGTGCCAGCAGCGCCCGGGACACCTCCGGGGAGCTGTTTTTT
>.|TRBD1|TRBJ2-5|TRBV29-1
CSVDLDRDQETQYF
TGCAGCGTTGACCTAGACAGGGACCAAGAGACCCAGTACTTC
>.|.|TRBJ2-1|TRBV9
CASSVVQGNEQFF
TGTGCCAGCAGCGTAGTACAGGGTAATGAGCAGTTCTTC
>.|TRBD1|TRBJ1-1|TRBV5-8
CASSLRGGAGTEAFF
TGTGCCAGCAGCTTGCGAGGGGGCGCAGGCACTGAAGCTTTCTTT
>.|TRBD2|TRBJ2-1|TRBV7-9
CASSLVGSGALYNEQFF
TGTGCCAGCAGCTTAGTAGGTAGCGGGGCCTTATACAATGAGCAGTTCTTC
>.|.|TRBJ2-7|TRBV3-1/TRBV3-2
CASSQRQGMHEQYF
TGTGCCAGCAGCCAACGTCAGGGAATGCACGAGCAGTACTTC
>.|TRBD2|TRBJ2-3|TRBV2
CASSYHLAGGPSDTQYF
TGTGCCAGCAGTTACCACCTAGCGGGAGGGCCGTCAGATACGCAGTATTTT
>.|TRBD2|TRBJ2-1|TRBV25-1
CASSGPGTSNPNEQFF
TGTGCCAGCAGTGGACCGGGGACTAGTAACCCCAATGAGCAGTTCTTC
>.|.|TRBJ1-6|TRBV7-9
CASSWGGDGNSPLHF
TGTGCCAGCAGCTGGGGAGGGGACGGGAATTCACCCCTCCACTTT
>.|TRBD1|TRBJ1-6|TRBV15
CATSREPRTGRNSPLHF
TGTGCCACCAGCAGAGAACCACGGACAGGGCGCAATTCACCCCTCCACTTT
>.|.|TRBJ1-4|TRBV30
CAWSVPDGRGREKLFF
TGTGCCTGGAGTGTACCAGATGGCAGGGGACGAGAAAAACTGTTTTTT
>.|.|TRBJ2-1|TRBV2
CASGSDPIVNEQFF
TGTGCCAGCGGGAGCGACCCCATAGTCAATGAGCAGTTCTTC
>.|.|TRBJ2-7|TRBV27
CASSSDLARQYF
TGTGCCAGCAGTTCCGATCTAGCTAGGCAGTACTTC
>.|TRBD1|TRBJ1-4|TRBV7-9
CASSAGTTGTNEKLFF
TGTGCCAGCAGCGCGGGAACGACAGGGACGAATGAAAAACTGTTTTTT
>.|TRBD2|TRBJ2-1|TRBV19
CASNPQAGALAHEQFF
TGTGCCAGTAATCCTCAAGCGGGAGCGCTAGCCCATGAGCAGTTCTTC